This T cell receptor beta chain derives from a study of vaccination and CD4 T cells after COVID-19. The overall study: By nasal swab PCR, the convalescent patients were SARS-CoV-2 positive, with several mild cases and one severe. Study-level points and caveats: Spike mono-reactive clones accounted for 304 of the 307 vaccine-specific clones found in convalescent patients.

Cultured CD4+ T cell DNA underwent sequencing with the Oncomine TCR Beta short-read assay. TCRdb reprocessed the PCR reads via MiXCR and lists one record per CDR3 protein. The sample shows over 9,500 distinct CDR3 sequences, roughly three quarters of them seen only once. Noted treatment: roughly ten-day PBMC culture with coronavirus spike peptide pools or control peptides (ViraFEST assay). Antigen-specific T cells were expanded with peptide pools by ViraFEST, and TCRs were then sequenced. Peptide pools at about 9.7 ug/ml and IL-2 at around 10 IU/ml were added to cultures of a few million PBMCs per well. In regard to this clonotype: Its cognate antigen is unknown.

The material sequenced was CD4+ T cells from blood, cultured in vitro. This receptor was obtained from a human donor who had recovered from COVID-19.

In DNA, the CDR3 is TGTGCCAGCAGTTACCGGGGGGGGGCTTCTAACTATGGCTACACCTTC. It translates to CASSYRGGASNYGYTF. This chain joins TRBV12-3 or TRBV12-4 and TRBJ1-2; D is possibly TRBD1 (6 bases). The CDR3 totals 16 residues. V shed 4 bases and J shed 0 bases, with 15 bases lying between them.